The rows below give T cell receptor beta chains drawn from one sample of a study of T cells in Graves' hyperthyroidism and ophthalmopathy. TCRdb re-called the multiplex PCR reads with MiXCR, one entry per CDR3 protein. The sample lists more than 500,000 distinct CDR3 sequences, about 16% occurring once. Sequencing was performed on blood. Receptors were obtained from a young woman with Graves' ophthalmopathy. The CDR3 runs from the conserved cysteine through the conserved F or W. A D gene is named only where the DNA matches it firmly. The size field is filled for only some rows; it gives once, few, many or a size class.

abundance: .; d_gene: TRBD1; j_gene: TRBJ1-5; v_gene: TRBV28; CDR3nt: TGTGCCAGCAGTTTCCCGACAGGGTCTAATCAGCCCCAGCATTTT; CDR3aa: CASSFPTGSNQPQHF
abundance: many; d_gene: .; j_gene: TRBJ2-3; v_gene: TRBV13; CDR3nt: TGTGCCAGCAGCTCCCAGAGCCCTGAAAGCACAGATACGCAGTATTTT; CDR3aa: CASSSQSPESTDTQYF
abundance: .; d_gene: .; j_gene: TRBJ2-2; v_gene: TRBV20-1; CDR3nt: TGCAGTGCTAACGCAGGGAGCACCGGGGAGCTGTTTTTT; CDR3aa: CSANAGSTGELFF
abundance: many; d_gene: .; j_gene: TRBJ1-3; v_gene: TRBV2; CDR3nt: TGTGCCAGCAGTGAAGCTGGTGGAAACACCATATATTTT; CDR3aa: CASSEAGGNTIYF
abundance: many; d_gene: .; j_gene: TRBJ2-3; v_gene: TRBV7-8; CDR3nt: TGTGCCAGCAGCTCGAAAAGGGTTCAGGACAGAACAGATACGCAGTATTTT; CDR3aa: CASSSKRVQDRTDTQYF
abundance: .; d_gene: TRBD1; j_gene: TRBJ2-7; v_gene: TRBV11-2; CDR3nt: TGTGCCAGCAGCTCCCAGAGGACAGGGGTCGGGGAGCAGTACTTC; CDR3aa: CASSSQRTGVGEQYF
abundance: many; d_gene: .; j_gene: TRBJ2-5; v_gene: TRBV20-1; CDR3nt: TGCAGTGCTAAAGACAGGGAGGGGATTTGGATGGAGACCCAGTACTTC; CDR3aa: CSAKDREGIWMETQYF
abundance: many; d_gene: TRBD2; j_gene: TRBJ2-1; v_gene: TRBV7-9; CDR3nt: TGTGCCAGCAGCTTACTGACTAGCGGGAGTTCCTACAATGAGCAGTTCTTC; CDR3aa: CASSLLTSGSSYNEQFF
abundance: many; d_gene: TRBD2; j_gene: TRBJ2-5; v_gene: TRBV7-9; CDR3nt: TGTGCCAGCAGCGACTACTCCGGGACTAGCCTTGAGACCCAGTACTTC; CDR3aa: CASSDYSGTSLETQYF
abundance: many; d_gene: TRBD2; j_gene: TRBJ2-7; v_gene: TRBV7-7; CDR3nt: TGTGCCAGCAGCTTGACTAGCGGGAGGTTCGACGAGCAGTACTTC; CDR3aa: CASSLTSGRFDEQYF
abundance: many; d_gene: TRBD2; j_gene: TRBJ2-1; v_gene: TRBV27; CDR3nt: TGTGCCAGCAGTTTAATTGGGGCAGTACTAGCGGGAACCTACAATGAGCAGTTCTTC; CDR3aa: CASSLIGAVLAGTYNEQFF
abundance: many; d_gene: TRBD2; j_gene: TRBJ2-2; v_gene: TRBV20-1; CDR3nt: TGCAGTGCGGTCCCTAGCGGTGCGGCCGGGGAGCTGTTTTTT; CDR3aa: CSAVPSGAAGELFF
abundance: .; d_gene: .; j_gene: TRBJ2-5; v_gene: TRBV7-6; CDR3nt: TGTGCCAGCAGCCACTTTGAAAAGCGGAATCAAGAGACCCAGTACTTC; CDR3aa: CASSHFEKRNQETQYF
abundance: many; d_gene: TRBD2; j_gene: TRBJ2-1; v_gene: TRBV28; CDR3nt: TGTGCCAGCAGCTACCACGGACTAGTTTATCATGAGCAGTTCTTC; CDR3aa: CASSYHGLVYHEQFF
abundance: many; d_gene: .; j_gene: TRBJ2-5; v_gene: TRBV28; CDR3nt: TGTGCCAGCAGTTTAGATTCGGGAGAGGGGACCCAGTACTTC; CDR3aa: CASSLDSGEGTQYF
abundance: many; d_gene: TRBD2; j_gene: TRBJ2-7; v_gene: TRBV20-1; CDR3nt: TGCAGTGCTAGAGACGGGAGGGGGTACGAGCAGTACTTC; CDR3aa: CSARDGRGYEQYF
abundance: .; d_gene: .; j_gene: TRBJ2-1; v_gene: TRBV15; CDR3nt: TGTGCCACCAGCAACGGCGTAGGAAACAATGAGCAGTTCTTC; CDR3aa: CATSNGVGNNEQFF
abundance: many; d_gene: .; j_gene: TRBJ2-1; v_gene: TRBV11-3; CDR3nt: TGTGCCAGCAGTCCGGCGATACGCTCCTACAATGAGCAGTTCTTC; CDR3aa: CASSPAIRSYNEQFF
abundance: many; d_gene: .; j_gene: TRBJ1-1; v_gene: TRBV7-2; CDR3nt: TGTGCCAGCAGCTTAGCGACGGGCAGATCTATGAACACTGAAGCTTTCTTT; CDR3aa: CASSLATGRSMNTEAFF
abundance: .; d_gene: .; j_gene: TRBJ2-7; v_gene: TRBV5-6; CDR3nt: TGTGCCAGCAGCTGGGCTAGGTCGGACCGTGACTACGAGCAGTACTTC; CDR3aa: CASSWARSDRDYEQYF
abundance: few; d_gene: .; j_gene: TRBJ2-1; v_gene: TRBV15; CDR3nt: TGTGCCACCAGCGGCCTACTTATCGGCTCCTACAATGAGCAGTTCTTC; CDR3aa: CATSGLLIGSYNEQFF
abundance: many; d_gene: .; j_gene: TRBJ1-6; v_gene: TRBV28; CDR3nt: TGTGCCAGCAGTTTGGGGGGAGGGGATTCACCCCTCCACTTT; CDR3aa: CASSLGGGDSPLHF